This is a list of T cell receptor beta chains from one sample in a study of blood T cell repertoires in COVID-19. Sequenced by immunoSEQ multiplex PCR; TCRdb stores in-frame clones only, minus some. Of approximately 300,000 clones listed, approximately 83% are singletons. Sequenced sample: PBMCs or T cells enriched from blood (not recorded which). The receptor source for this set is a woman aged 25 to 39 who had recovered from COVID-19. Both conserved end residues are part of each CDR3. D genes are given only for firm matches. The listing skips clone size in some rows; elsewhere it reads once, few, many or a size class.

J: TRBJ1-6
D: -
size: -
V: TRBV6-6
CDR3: CASSYVGRRSSPLHF
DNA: TGTGCCAGCAGTTACGTGGGGAGGAGAAGTTCACCCCTCCACTTT

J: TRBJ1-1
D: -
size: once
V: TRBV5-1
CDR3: CASSLLGVGGFEAFF
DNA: TGCGCCAGCAGCTTGTTAGGGGTAGGTGGTTTTGAAGCTTTCTTT

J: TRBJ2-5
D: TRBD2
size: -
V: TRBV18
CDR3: CASSPSGIETQYF
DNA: TGTGCCAGCTCACCTAGCGGGATAGAGACCCAGTACTTC

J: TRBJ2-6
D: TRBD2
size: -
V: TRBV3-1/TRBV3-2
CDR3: CASSQGTSGGGANVLTF
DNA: TGTGCCAGCAGCCAGGGGACTAGCGGGGGAGGGGCCAACGTCCTGACTTTC

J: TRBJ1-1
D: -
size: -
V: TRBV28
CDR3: CASSFGARGTEAFF
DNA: TGTGCCAGCAGTTTTGGGGCGCGGGGAACTGAAGCTTTCTTT

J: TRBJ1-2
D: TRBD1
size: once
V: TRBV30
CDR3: CAWSQGGYGYTF
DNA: TGTGCCTGGAGTCAGGGGGGCTATGGCTACACCTTC

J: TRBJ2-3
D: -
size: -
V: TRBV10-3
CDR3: CAISESSRGFRTDTQYF
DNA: TGTGCCATCAGTGAGTCTTCCAGAGGGTTTCGGACAGATACGCAGTATTTT

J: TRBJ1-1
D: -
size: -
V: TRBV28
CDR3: CASSLEWRGEAFF
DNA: TGTGCCAGCAGTTTAGAATGGCGGGGCGAAGCTTTCTTT

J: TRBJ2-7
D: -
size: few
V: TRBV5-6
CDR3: CASSLGWGSAPYEQYF
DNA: TGTGCCAGCAGCTTGGGGTGGGGCAGCGCGCCCTACGAGCAGTACTTC

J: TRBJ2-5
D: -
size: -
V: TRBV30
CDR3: CAWRRGRWETQYF
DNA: TGTGCCTGGAGACGAGGGAGGTGGGAGACCCAGTACTTC

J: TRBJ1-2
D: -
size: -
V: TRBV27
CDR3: CASSFGGRGTGGYTF
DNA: TGTGCCAGCAGTTTTGGGGGTCGGGGGACGGGTGGCTACACCTTC

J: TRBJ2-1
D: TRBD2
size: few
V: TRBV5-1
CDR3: CASSSIAGGRNEQFF
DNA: TGCGCCAGCAGCTCTATAGCGGGGGGGCGTAATGAGCAGTTCTTC

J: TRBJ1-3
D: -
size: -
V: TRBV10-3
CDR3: CAISGGRAAGNTIYF
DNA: TGTGCCATCAGTGGGGGCAGGGCGGCGGGAAACACCATATATTTT

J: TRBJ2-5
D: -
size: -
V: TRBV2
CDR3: CASREETQYF
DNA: TGTGCCAGCCGAGAAGAGACCCAGTACTTC

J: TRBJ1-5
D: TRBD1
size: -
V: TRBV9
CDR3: CASSPGGGQGISGNQPQHF
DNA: TGTGCCAGCAGCCCAGGGGGGGGACAGGGGATTTCTGGCAATCAGCCCCAGCATTTT

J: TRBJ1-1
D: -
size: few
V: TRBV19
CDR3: CASSIDAWANTEAFF
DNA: TGTGCCAGTAGTATAGACGCCTGGGCGAACACTGAAGCTTTCTTT

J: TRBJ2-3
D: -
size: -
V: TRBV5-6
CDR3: CASSLEAAGVDTQYF
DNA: TGTGCCAGCAGCTTGGAGGCGGCAGGGGTAGATACGCAGTATTTT

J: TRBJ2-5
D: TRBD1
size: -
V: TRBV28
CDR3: CASRTGGETQYF
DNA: TGTGCCAGCCGAACAGGGGGAGAGACCCAGTACTTC

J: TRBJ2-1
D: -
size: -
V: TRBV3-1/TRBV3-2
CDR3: CASSQGLGRNNEQFF
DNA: TGTGCCAGCAGCCAAGGTCTTGGTAGAAACAATGAGCAGTTCTTC

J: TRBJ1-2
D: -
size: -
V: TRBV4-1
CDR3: CASSQAGAHYGYTF
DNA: TGCGCCAGCAGCCAAGCTGGGGCCCACTATGGCTACACCTTC

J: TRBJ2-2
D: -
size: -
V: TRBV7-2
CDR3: CASSLAVTSGINTGELFF
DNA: TGTGCCAGCAGCTTAGCGGTTACCTCGGGGATCAACACCGGGGAGCTGTTTTTT

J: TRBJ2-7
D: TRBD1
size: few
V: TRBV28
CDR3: CASSSPMTGPYEQYF
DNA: TGTGCCAGCAGTTCACCTATGACAGGGCCGTACGAGCAGTACTTC

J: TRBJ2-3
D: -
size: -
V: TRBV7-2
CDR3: CASSLVRGRDTQYF
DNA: TGTGCCAGCAGCTTAGTGCGGGGAAGAGATACGCAGTATTTT

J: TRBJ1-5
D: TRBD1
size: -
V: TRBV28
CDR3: CASNTRTGNNQPQHF
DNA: TGTGCCAGCAATACCCGGACAGGGAACAATCAGCCCCAGCATTTT

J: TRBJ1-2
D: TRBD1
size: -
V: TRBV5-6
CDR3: CASSFHLGTVTNYGYTF
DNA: TGTGCCAGCAGCTTCCACCTAGGGACAGTAACTAACTATGGCTACACCTTC

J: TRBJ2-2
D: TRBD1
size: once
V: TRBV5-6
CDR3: CASSLTGGLPGELFF
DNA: TGTGCCAGCAGCTTGACAGGGGGGCTCCCCGGGGAGCTGTTTTTT

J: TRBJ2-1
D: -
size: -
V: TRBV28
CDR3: CASSSRLVNKDEQFF
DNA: TGTGCCAGCAGTTCAAGACTGGTTAACAAGGATGAGCAGTTCTTC

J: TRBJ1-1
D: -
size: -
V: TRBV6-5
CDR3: CASMSGLNTEAFF
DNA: TGTGCCAGCATGTCAGGCTTGAACACTGAAGCTTTCTTT

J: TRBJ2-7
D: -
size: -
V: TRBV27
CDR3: CASSLIPGRAGNEQYF
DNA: TGTGCCAGCAGTTTAATCCCCGGTAGGGCAGGGAACGAGCAGTACTTC

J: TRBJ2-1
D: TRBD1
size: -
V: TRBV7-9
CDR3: CASSYRQGAANEQFF
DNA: TGTGCCAGCAGCTATAGACAGGGGGCAGCCAATGAGCAGTTCTTC

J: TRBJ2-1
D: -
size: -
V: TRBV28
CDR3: CASSWDSYNEQFF
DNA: TGTGCCAGCAGTTGGGACTCGTACAATGAGCAGTTCTTC

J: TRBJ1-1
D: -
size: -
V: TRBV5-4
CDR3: CASSLEVGTEAFF
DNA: TGTGCCAGCAGCTTGGAGGTCGGGACTGAAGCTTTCTTT

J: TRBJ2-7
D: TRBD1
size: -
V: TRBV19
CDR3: CASSIEYRGPYEQYF
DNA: TGTGCCAGTAGTATAGAGTACAGGGGACCCTACGAGCAGTACTTC

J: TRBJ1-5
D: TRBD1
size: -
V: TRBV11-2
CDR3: CASRKPGTEGGQPQHF
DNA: TGTGCCAGCAGAAAGCCCGGGACAGAGGGAGGACAGCCCCAGCATTTT

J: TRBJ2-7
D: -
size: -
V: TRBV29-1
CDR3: CSVVSSYEQYF
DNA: TGCAGCGTTGTCAGCTCCTACGAGCAGTACTTC

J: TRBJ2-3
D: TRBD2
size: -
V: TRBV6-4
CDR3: CASSESGGAPDTQYF
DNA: TGTGCCAGCAGTGAAAGCGGGGGGGCTCCAGATACGCAGTATTTT

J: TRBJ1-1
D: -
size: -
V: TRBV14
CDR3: CASSPVLWFSDFF
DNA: TGTGCCAGCAGCCCCGTTTTGTGGTTTAGTGATTTCTTT

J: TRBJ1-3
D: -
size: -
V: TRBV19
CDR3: CASSKLSSGNTIYF
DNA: TGTGCCAGTAGCAAACTGAGCTCTGGAAACACCATATATTTT

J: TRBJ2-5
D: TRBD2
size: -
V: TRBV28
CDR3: CASRNRGEGQETQYF
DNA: TGTGCCAGCAGGAATCGCGGGGAGGGCCAAGAGACCCAGTACTTC

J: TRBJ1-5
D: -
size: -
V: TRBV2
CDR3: CASSGRGGIQPQHF
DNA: TGTGCCAGCAGTGGTAGGGGGGGGATTCAGCCCCAGCATTTT

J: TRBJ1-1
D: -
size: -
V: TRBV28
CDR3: CASSQPPGGNTEAFF
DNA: TGTGCCAGCAGTCAACCTCCCGGCGGGAACACTGAAGCTTTCTTT

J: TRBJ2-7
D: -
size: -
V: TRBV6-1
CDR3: CASSEAYLSEQYF
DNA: TGTGCCAGCAGTGAAGCGTATCTTTCCGAGCAGTACTTC

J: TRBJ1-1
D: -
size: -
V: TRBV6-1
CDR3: CASSDYRAEAFF
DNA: TGTGCCAGCAGTGATTACAGGGCTGAAGCTTTCTTT

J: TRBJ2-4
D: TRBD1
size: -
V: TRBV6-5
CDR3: CASSYLGQGKNIQYF
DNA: TGTGCCAGCAGTTACTTGGGACAGGGGAAAAACATTCAGTACTTC

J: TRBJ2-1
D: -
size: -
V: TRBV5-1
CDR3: CASSDQGPYNEQFF
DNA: TGCGCCAGCAGCGATCAGGGCCCCTACAATGAGCAGTTCTTC

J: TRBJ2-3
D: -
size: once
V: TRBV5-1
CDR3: CASSLGGGPSHLTDTQYF
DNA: TGCGCCAGCAGCTTGGGAGGAGGGCCCAGCCATCTCACAGATACGCAGTATTTT

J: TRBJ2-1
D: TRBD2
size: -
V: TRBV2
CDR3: CASRAGEFDEQFF
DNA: TGTGCCAGCAGGGCGGGAGAGTTTGATGAGCAGTTCTTC

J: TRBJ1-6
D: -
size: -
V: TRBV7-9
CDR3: CASSLGYGRSLHF
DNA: TGTGCCAGCAGCTTAGGATATGGCAGGTCCCTCCACTTT

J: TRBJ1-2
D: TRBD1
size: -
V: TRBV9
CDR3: CASSVGQGNYGYTF
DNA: TGTGCCAGCAGCGTAGGACAGGGGAACTATGGCTACACCTTC

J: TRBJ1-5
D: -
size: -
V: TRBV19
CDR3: CASSIEGSGRQPQHF
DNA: TGTGCCAGTAGTATAGAAGGGTCAGGGAGGCAGCCCCAGCATTTT

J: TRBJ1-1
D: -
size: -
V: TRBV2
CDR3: CASSLQGLGNTEAFF
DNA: TGTGCCAGCAGCCTACAGGGCTTGGGGAACACTGAAGCTTTCTTT

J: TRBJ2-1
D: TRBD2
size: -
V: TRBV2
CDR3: CASSPVAGPYNEQFF
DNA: TGTGCCAGCAGTCCGGTAGCGGGACCCTACAATGAGCAGTTCTTC

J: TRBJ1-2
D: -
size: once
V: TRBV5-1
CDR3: CASSSGGGNYGYTF
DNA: TGCGCCAGCAGCTCGGGGGGCGGGAACTATGGCTACACCTTC

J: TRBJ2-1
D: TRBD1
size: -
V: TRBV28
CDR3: CASSVTTGVNEQFF
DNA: TGTGCCAGCAGTGTGACGACAGGGGTCAATGAGCAGTTCTTC